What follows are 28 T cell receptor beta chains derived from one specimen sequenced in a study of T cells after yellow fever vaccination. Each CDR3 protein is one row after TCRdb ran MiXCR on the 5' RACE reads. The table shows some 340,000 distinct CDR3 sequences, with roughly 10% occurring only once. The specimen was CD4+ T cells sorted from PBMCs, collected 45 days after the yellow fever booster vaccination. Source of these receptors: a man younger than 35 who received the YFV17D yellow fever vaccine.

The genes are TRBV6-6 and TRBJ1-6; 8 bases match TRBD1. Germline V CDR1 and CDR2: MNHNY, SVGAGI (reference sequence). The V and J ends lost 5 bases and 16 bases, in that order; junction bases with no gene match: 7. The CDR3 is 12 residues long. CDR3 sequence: CASSPRDRTLHF. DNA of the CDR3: TGTGCCAGCAGTCCGCGGGACAGGACGCTCCACTTT.

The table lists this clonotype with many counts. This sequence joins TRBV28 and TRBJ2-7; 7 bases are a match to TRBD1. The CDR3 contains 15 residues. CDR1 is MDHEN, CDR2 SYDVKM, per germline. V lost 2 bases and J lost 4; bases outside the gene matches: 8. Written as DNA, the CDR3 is TGTGCCAGCAGTTTAGGCACGGCGACAGGGTACGAGCAGTACTTC. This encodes CASSLGTATGYEQYF.

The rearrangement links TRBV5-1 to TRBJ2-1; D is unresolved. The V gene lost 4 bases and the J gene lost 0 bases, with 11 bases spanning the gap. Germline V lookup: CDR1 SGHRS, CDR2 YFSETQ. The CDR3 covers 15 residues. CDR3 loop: CASSVFISSYNEQFF. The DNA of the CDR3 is TGCGCCAGCAGCGTGTTTATTAGCTCCTACAATGAGCAGTTCTTC.

The CDR3 protein is CASRTSYTGELFF. For the CDR3, the DNA is TGTGCCAGCAGAACCAGTTACACCGGGGAGCTGTTTTTT. The chain joins TRBV2 to TRBJ2-2; unclear D gene. This CDR3 is built from 13 residues. V gave up 6 bases and J gave up 3 bases, with 8 bases separating them. The germline V gene encodes CDR1 SNHLY and CDR2 FYNNEI.

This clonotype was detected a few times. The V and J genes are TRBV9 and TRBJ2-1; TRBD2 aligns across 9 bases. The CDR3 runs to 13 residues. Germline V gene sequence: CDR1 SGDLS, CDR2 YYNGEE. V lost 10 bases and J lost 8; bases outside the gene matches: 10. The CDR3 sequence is CAVSGGTLDEQFF. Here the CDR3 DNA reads TGTGCCGTAAGCGGGGGGACCCTCGATGAGCAGTTCTTC.

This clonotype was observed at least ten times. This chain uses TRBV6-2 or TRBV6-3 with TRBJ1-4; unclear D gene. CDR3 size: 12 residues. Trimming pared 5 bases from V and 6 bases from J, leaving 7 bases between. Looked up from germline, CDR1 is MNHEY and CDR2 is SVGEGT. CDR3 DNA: TGTGCCAGCAGTCCCGGGGATGAAAAACTGTTTTTT. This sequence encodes CASSPGDEKLFF.

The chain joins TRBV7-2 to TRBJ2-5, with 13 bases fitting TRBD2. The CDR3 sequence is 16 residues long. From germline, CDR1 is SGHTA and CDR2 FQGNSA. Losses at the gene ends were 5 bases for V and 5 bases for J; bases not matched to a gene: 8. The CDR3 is CASSPWTSGGSETQYF. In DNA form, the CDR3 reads TGTGCCAGCAGCCCCTGGACTAGCGGGGGATCGGAGACCCAGTACTTC.

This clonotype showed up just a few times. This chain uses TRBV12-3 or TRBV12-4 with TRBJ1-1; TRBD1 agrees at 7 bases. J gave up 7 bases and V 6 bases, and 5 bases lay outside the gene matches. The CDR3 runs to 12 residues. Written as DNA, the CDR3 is TGTGCCAGCAGGACAGGGCCCCGTGAAGCTTTCTTT. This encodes CASRTGPREAFF.

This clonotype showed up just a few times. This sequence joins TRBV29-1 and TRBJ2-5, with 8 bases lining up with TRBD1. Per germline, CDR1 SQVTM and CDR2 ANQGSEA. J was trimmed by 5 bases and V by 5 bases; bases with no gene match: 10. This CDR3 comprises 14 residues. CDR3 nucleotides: TGCAGCGTTCAGTGGGCAGGGGGCATGGAGACCCAGTACTTC. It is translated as CSVQWAGGMETQYF.

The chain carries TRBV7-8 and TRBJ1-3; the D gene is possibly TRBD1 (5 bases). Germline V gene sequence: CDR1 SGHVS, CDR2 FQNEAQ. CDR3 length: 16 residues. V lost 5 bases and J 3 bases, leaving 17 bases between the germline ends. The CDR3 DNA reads TGTGCCAGCAGCCCGGGACGGGTGTGGGTTGGAAACACCATATATTTT. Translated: CASSPGRVWVGNTIYF.

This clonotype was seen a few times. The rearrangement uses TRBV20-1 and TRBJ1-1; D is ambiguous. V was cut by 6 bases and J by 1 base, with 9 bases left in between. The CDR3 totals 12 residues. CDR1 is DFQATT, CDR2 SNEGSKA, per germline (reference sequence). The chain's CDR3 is CSAVWENTEAFF. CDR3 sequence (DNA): TGCAGTGCAGTATGGGAGAACACTGAAGCTTTCTTT.

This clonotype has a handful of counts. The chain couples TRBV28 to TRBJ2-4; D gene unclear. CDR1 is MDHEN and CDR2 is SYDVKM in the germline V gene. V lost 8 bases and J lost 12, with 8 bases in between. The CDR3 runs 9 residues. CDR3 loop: CASGINQYF. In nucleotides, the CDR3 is TGTGCCAGCGGGATTAATCAGTACTTC.

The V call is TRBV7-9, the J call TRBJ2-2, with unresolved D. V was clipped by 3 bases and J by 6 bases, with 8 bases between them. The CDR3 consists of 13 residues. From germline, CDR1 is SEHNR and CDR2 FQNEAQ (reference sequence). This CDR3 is CASSFEVAGELFF. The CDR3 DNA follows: TGTGCCAGCAGCTTCGAGGTTGCCGGGGAGCTGTTTTTT.

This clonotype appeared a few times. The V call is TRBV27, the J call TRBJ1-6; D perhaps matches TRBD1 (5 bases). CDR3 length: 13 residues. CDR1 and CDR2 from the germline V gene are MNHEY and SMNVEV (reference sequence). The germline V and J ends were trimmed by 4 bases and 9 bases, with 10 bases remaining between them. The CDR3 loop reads CASSSRGGSPLHF. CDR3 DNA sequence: TGTGCCAGCAGTTCTCGGGGGGGTTCACCCCTCCACTTT.

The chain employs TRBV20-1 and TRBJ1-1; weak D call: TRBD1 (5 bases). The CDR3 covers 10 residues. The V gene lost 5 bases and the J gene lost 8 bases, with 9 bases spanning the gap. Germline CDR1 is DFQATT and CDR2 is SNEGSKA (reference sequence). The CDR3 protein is CSAPREEAFF. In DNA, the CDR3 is TGCAGTGCTCCCAGGGAGGAAGCTTTCTTT.

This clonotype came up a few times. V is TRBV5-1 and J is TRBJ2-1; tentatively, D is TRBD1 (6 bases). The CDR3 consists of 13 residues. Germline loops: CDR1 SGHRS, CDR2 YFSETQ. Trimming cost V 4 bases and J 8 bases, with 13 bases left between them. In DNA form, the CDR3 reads TGCGCCAGCAGCCTGACGGACAGACATGAGCAGTTCTTC. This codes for CASSLTDRHEQFF.

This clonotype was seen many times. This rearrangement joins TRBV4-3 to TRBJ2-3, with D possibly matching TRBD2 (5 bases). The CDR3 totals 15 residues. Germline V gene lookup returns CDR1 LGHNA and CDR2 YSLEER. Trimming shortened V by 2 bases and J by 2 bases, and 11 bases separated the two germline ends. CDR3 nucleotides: TGCGCCAGCAGCCAACTCGCGGGCCTCACAGATACGCAGTATTTT. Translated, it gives CASSQLAGLTDTQYF.

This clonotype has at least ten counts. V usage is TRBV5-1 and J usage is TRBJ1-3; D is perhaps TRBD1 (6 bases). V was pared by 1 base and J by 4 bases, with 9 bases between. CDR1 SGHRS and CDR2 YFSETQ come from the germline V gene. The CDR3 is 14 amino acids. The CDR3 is CASSLSDRGNTIYF. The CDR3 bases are TGCGCCAGCAGCTTGTCTGACAGGGGAAACACCATATATTTT.

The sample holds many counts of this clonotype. The CDR3 is CASSVGTSGYNEQFF. CDR3 nucleotide sequence: TGCGCCAGCAGCGTTGGGACTAGCGGGTACAATGAGCAGTTCTTC. The V gene is TRBV5-1, the J gene TRBJ2-1; TRBD2 matches at 12 bases. Germline trimming cut 4 bases from V and 4 bases from J; bases unmatched to any gene: 3. This CDR3 contains 15 residues. Germline V gene lookup returns CDR1 SGHRS and CDR2 YFSETQ.

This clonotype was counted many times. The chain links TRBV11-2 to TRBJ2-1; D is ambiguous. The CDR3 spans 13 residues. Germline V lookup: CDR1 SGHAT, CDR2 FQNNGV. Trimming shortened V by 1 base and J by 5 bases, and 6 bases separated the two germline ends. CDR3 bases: TGTGCCAGCAGCTTAGGTCAGCACAATGAGCAGTTCTTC. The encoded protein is CASSLGQHNEQFF.

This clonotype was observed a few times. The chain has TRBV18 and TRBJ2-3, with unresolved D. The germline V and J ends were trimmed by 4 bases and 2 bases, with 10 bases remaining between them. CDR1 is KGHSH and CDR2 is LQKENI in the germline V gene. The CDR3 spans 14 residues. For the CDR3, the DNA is TGTGCCAGCTCACTCCTATCCCCCACAGATACGCAGTATTTT. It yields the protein CASSLLSPTDTQYF.

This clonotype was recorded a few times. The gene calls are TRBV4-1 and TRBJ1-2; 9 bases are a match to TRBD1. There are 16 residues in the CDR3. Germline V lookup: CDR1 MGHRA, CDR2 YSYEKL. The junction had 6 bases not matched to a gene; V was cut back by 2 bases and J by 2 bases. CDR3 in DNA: TGCGCCAGCAGCCAACGAACCGGGACAGGGAACTATGGCTACACCTTC. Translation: CASSQRTGTGNYGYTF.

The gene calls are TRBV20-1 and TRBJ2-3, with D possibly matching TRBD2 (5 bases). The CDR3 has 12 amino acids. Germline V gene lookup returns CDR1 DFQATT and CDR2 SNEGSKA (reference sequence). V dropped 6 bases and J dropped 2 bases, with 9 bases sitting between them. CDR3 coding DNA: TGCAGTGCCCAACTAGACACAGATACGCAGTATTTT. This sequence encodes CSAQLDTDTQYF.

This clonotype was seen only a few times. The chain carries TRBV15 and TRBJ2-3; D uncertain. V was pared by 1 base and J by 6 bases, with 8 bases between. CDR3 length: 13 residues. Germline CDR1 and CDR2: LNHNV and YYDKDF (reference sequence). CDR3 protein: CATSRVLVDTQYF. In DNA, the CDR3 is TGTGCCACCAGCAGAGTCCTGGTCGATACGCAGTATTTT.

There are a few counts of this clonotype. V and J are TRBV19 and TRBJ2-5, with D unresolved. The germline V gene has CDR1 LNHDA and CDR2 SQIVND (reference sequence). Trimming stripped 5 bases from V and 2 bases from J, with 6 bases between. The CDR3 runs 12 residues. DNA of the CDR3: TGTGCCAGTAGTGTCGATCAAGAGACCCAGTACTTC. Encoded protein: CASSVDQETQYF.

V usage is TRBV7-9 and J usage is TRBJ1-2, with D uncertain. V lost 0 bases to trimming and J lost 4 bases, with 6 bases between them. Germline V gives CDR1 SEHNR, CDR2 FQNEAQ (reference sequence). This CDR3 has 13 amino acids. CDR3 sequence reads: CASSLARTYGYTF. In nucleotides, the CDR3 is TGTGCCAGCAGCTTAGCGCGGACCTATGGCTACACCTTC.

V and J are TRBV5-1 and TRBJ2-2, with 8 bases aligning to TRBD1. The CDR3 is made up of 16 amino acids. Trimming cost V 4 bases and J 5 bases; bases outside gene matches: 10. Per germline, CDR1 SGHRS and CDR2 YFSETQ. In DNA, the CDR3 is TGCGCCAGCAGCCTCCTGACAGGGGAGAGGACCGGGGAGCTGTTTTTT. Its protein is CASSLLTGERTGELFF.

The CDR3 DNA reads TGTGCCAGCAGCTTCAGCGTCGGGGAGCTGTTTTTT. It codes for CASSFSVGELFF. The V call is TRBV7-3, the J call TRBJ2-2; no definite D call. The CDR3 extends over 12 amino acids. Germline V gene lookup returns CDR1 SGHTA and CDR2 FQGTGA. Trimming removed 3 bases from V and 7 bases from J, with 6 bases in between.